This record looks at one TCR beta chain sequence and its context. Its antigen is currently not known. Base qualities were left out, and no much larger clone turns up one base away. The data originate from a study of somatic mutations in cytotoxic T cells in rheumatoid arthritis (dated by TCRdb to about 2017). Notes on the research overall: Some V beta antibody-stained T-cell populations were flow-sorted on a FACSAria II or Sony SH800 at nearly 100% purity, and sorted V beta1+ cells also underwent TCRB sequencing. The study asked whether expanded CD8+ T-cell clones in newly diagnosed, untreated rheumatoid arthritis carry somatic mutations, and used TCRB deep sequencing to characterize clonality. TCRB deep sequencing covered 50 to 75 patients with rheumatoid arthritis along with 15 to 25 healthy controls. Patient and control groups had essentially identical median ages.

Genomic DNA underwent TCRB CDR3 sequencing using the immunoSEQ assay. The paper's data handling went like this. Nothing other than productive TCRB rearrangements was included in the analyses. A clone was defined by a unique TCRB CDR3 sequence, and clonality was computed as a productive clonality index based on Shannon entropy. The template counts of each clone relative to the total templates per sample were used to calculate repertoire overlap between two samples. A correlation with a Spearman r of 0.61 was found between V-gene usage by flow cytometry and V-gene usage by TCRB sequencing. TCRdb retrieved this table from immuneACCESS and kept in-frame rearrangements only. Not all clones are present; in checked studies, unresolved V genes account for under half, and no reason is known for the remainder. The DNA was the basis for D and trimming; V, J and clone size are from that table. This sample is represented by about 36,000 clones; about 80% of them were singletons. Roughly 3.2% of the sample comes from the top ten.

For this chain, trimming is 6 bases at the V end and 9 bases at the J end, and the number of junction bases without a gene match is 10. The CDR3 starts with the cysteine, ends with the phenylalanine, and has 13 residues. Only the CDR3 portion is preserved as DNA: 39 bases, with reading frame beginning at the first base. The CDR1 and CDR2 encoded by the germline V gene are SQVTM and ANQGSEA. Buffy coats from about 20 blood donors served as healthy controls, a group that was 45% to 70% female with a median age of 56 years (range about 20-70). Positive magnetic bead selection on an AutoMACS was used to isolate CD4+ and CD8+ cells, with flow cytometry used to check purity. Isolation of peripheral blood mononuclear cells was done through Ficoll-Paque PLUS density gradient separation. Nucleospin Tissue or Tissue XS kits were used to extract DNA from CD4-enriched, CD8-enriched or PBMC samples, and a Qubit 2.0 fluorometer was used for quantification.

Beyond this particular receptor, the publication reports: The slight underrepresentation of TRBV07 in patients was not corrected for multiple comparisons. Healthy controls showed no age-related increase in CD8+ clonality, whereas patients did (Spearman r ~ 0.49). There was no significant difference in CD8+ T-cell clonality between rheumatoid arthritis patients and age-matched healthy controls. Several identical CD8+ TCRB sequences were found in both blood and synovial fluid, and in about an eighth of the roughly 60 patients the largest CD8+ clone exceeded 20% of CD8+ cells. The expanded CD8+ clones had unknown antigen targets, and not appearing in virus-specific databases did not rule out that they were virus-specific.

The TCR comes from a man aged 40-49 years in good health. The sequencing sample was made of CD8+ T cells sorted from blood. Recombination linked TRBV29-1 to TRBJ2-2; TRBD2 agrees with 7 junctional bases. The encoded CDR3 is CSVKSPGRWELFF. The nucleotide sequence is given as TGCAGCGTCAAGAGTCCCGGGAGGTGGGAGCTGTTTTTT.